This TCR beta chain was identified in a study of Graves' ophthalmopathy and Graves' hyperthyroidism. General study results and limits: For separating ophthalmopathy from stable hyperthyroidism, a 13-signature model gave 85% to 90% sensitivity and roughly 83% specificity. Sensitivity reached 55% to 71% and specificity approximately 72% when the model predicted ophthalmopathy progression.

Among the exclusions were patients with other autoimmune diseases, uncontrolled infections, pregnancy or lactation. Amplified TCR beta CDR3 regions were obtained using RNA transcripts as template. Second-round multiplex PCR followed a first-round RT-PCR using HTBI primers. TCRdb re-called the multiplex PCR reads through MiXCR, storing one row per CDR3 protein. The sample lists approximately 160,000 distinct CDR3 sequences; roughly two fifths were seen once. Turning to this clonotype: Its target is not known.

Sequenced material: peripheral blood. The clonotype was recovered from a man aged 30-40 years with Graves' ophthalmopathy.

The CDR3 is CSVEGGLSYEQYF. The CDR3 bases are TGCAGCGTTGAAGGGGGGCTTTCGTACGAGCAGTACTTC. This chain links TRBV29-1 with TRBJ2-7, with D perhaps matching TRBD1 (6 bases). Germline assignment: CDR1 SQVTM and CDR2 ANQGSEA. Trimming cost V 1 base and J 4 bases, with 11 bases left between them. This CDR3 has 13 residues.